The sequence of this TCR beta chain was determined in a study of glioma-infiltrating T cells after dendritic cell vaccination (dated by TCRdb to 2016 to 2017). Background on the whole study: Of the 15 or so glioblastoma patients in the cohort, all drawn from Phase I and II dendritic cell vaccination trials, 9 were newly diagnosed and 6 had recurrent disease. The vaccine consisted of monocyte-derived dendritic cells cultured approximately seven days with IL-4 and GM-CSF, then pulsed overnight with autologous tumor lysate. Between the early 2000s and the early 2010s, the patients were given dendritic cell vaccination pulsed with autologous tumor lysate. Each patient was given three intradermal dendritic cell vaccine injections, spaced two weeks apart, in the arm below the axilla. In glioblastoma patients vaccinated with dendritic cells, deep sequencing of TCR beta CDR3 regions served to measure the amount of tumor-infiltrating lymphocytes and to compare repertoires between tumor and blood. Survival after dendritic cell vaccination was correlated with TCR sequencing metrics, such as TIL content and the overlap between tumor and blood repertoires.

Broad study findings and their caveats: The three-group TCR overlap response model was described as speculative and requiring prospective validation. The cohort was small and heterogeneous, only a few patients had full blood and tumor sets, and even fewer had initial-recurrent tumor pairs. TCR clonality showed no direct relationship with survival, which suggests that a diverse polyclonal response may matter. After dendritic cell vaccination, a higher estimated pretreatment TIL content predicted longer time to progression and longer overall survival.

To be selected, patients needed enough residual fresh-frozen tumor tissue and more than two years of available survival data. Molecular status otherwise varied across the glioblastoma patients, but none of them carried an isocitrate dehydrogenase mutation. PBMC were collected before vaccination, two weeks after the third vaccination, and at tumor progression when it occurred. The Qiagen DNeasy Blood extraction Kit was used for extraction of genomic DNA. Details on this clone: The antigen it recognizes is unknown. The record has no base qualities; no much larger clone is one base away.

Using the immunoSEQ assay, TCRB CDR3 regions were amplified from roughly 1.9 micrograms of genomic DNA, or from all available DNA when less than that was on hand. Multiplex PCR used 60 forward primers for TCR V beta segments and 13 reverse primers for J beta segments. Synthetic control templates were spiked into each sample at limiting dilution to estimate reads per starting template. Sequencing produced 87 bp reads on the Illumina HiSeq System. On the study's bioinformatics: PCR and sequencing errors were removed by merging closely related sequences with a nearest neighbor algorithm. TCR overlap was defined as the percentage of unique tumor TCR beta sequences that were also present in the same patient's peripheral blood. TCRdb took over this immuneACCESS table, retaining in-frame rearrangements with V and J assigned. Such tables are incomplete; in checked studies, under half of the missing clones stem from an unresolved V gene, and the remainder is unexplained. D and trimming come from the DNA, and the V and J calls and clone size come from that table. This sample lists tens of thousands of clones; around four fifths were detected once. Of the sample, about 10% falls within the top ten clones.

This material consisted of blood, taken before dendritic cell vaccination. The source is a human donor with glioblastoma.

The CDR3 region has the sequence CASSQVPRAGTEAFF. The DNA sequence is given as TGTGCCAGCAGCCAGGTCCCCAGGGCCGGGACTGAAGCTTTCTTT. Here the chain combines TRBV7-2 and TRBJ1-1; TRBD1 is perhaps the D gene, given 5 matching bases. The germline V gene supplies CDR1 SGHTA and CDR2 FQGNSA. V is reduced by 5 bases and J by 5 bases, leaving a spacing of 18 bases between them. The CDR3 measures 15 amino acids from cysteine to phenylalanine. The sequence is cut down to CDR3 DNA, 45 bases in frame from base 1.